The 11 T cell receptor beta chains in this list originate from one sample, sequenced in a study of T cells in Graves' hyperthyroidism and ophthalmopathy. Researchers amplified the TCR beta CDR3 regions from RNA transcripts. During a first-round RT-PCR of the TCR CDR3, the HTBI primer set was used. TCRdb processed the multiplex PCR reads anew with MiXCR; each CDR3 protein has one entry. The data show 750,000 to 900,000 distinct CDR3 sequences, 35% to 40% seen once. Sequences were obtained from blood. These receptor sequences come from a man younger than 30 with Graves' hyperthyroidism.

Points on this clonotype: One end of the junction fails to match germline, which may point to a read error. The V gene is TRBV7-7, the J gene TRBJ2-7; D ambiguous. The length of the CDR3 is 16 residues. Germline CDR1 is SSHAT and CDR2 is FNYEAQ (reference sequence). This chain's CDR3 is CASSFDLAESSYEQYF. The CDR3 DNA sequence: TGTGCTAGCAGCTTTGACCTCGCCGAAAGCTCCTACGAGCAGTACTTC.

This clonotype was seen a handful of times. V gene TRBV7-9 combines with J gene TRBJ2-7; 10 positions match TRBD1. V was pared by 8 bases and J by 5 bases, with 6 bases of the junction left unmatched. CDR3 length: 13 amino acids. CDR1 is SEHNR and CDR2 is FQNEAQ in the germline V gene (reference sequence). The CDR3 reads CASHRDRGNEQYF. Here the CDR3 DNA reads TGTGCCAGCCACCGGGACAGGGGAAACGAGCAGTACTTC.

This clonotype was counted a single time. The chain recombines TRBV10-1 with TRBJ2-7, with TRBD1 matching 8 bases. Per the germline V gene, CDR1 is WNHNN and CDR2 is SYGVQD (reference sequence). This CDR3 comprises 14 residues. Unmatched junction bases numbered 12, after V lost 9 bases and J lost 5 bases. The CDR3 nucleotides are TGCGCCAGTTTTTTTTCCTCGACAGGGGACGAGCAGTACTTC. Its translation: CASFFSSTGDEQYF.

This clonotype has at least ten counts. This chain connects TRBV15 to TRBJ2-7; 11 bases fit TRBD2. Germline loops: CDR1 LNHNV, CDR2 YYDKDF (reference sequence). V lost 0 bases to trimming and J lost 5 bases; unmatched junction nucleotides: 6. The CDR3 loop spans 16 amino acids. The CDR3 bases are TGTGCCACCAGCAGAGACTATAGCGGGGGGGCCCACGAGCAGTACTTC. It is translated as CATSRDYSGGAHEQYF.

Of note for this clonotype: Given the absence of the conserved phenylalanine or tryptophan at the CDR3 end, a read error is likely. The chain is built from TRBV9 and TRBJ1-1, with unresolved D. The CDR3 totals 14 residues. The germline CDR1 and CDR2 sequences are SGDLS and YYNGEE. Trimming took off 4 bases at V and 4 bases at J, with 14 bases between the two ends. The CDR3, as DNA: TGTGCCAGCAGCTCCTCCCCCGGAGGCACTGAAGCTTTCCTT. It encodes CASSSSPGGTEAFL.

The chain combines TRBV2 with TRBJ1-1, with D possibly matching TRBD1 (5 bases). CDR1 is SNHLY, CDR2 FYNNEI, per germline. The V end was cut by 7 bases, the J end by 5 bases, with 20 bases between. CDR3 size: 15 residues. CDR3 DNA sequence: TGTGCCAGCACTAAAGAGGGGTCCCTAGGTACTGAAGCTTTCTTT. Protein product: CASTKEGSLGTEAFF.

There are many counts of this clonotype. This chain uses TRBV7-9 with TRBJ2-7; the match to TRBD2 covers 7 bases. Trimming cost V 4 bases and J 4 bases; bases outside gene matches: 4. The CDR3 totals 13 residues. Germline V gene lookup returns CDR1 SEHNR and CDR2 FQNEAQ (reference sequence). The DNA of the CDR3 is TGTGCCAGCAGCTCGGGACTACCTTACGAGCAGTACTTC. The encoded protein is CASSSGLPYEQYF.

This chain joins TRBV7-9 and TRBJ1-1; TRBD1 matches 9 bases. V lost 4 bases to trimming and J lost 5 bases; unmatched junction nucleotides: 8. This CDR3 has 15 residues. Germline assignment: CDR1 SEHNR and CDR2 FQNEAQ (reference sequence). DNA for the CDR3: TGTGCCAGCAGCTCCGCGACAGGGGGGGGAACTGAAGCTTTCTTT. Translated, it gives CASSSATGGGTEAFF.

This chain joins TRBV20-1 and TRBJ2-3, with 11 bases matching TRBD2. This CDR3 has 17 amino acids. CDR1 and CDR2 from the germline V gene are DFQATT and SNEGSKA (reference sequence). V was pared by 2 bases and J by 6 bases, with 13 bases of the junction left unmatched. The CDR3 sequence is CSARPIDYSGGVDTQYF. As DNA, the CDR3 is TGCAGTGCTAGACCCATCGATTATAGCGGGGGGGTGGATACGCAGTATTTT.

This clonotype was observed once. The rearrangement links TRBV5-1 to TRBJ1-2; the match to TRBD1 covers 7 bases. With 6 bases clipped from V and 4 bases from J, the junction kept 9 bases outside the gene matches. Per germline, CDR1 SGHRS and CDR2 YFSETQ. The CDR3 covers 14 residues. The CDR3 bases are TGCGCCAGCAAAGCAGGGGGTGGCTCCTATGGCTACACCTTC. Its protein product is CASKAGGGSYGYTF.

This clonotype has a count of ten or more. The chain carries TRBV7-2 and TRBJ1-5; possibly TRBD1 for D (6 bases). This CDR3 has 16 amino acids. V was pared by 2 bases and J by 2 bases, with 13 bases between. Germline V gene sequence: CDR1 SGHTA, CDR2 FQGNSA. The CDR3 is CASSLQAGDGNQPQHF. In DNA, the CDR3 is TGTGCCAGCAGCTTACAGGCAGGGGATGGCAATCAGCCCCAGCATTTT.